Following are 18 T cell receptor beta chains from one sample sequenced in a study of Graves' ophthalmopathy and Graves' hyperthyroidism. The TCR beta CDR3 regions underwent amplification from RNA transcripts. HTBI primers primed a first-round RT-PCR, and a second-round multiplex PCR followed. TCRdb re-called the multiplex PCR reads through MiXCR, storing one row per CDR3 protein. The sample yields about 410,000 distinct CDR3 sequences, around 20% seen once. Material for sequencing was peripheral blood. The receptors were sampled from a woman aged 18 to 35 with Graves' ophthalmopathy.

This clonotype was picked up a small number of times. The chain employs TRBV9 and TRBJ2-2; D gene uncertain. CDR3 length: 14 amino acids. From germline, CDR1 is SGDLS and CDR2 YYNGEE. Trimming cost V 4 bases and J 7 bases, with 14 bases left between them. The CDR3 region has the DNA TGTGCCAGCAGCCCCGCCAGCATTGACGGGGAGCTGTTTTTT. Encoded protein: CASSPASIDGELFF.

In its sample, this clonotype was seen many times. The genes are TRBV20-1 and TRBJ1-6, with D perhaps matching TRBD1 (6 bases). The V and J ends lost 2 bases and 7 bases respectively, with 15 bases between them. This CDR3 has 15 residues. The V gene's germline CDR1 is DFQATT and CDR2 SNEGSKA (reference sequence). The DNA of the CDR3 is TGCAGTGCTAGAAGGGGGGGGGTTTTGAATTCACCCCTCCACTTT. As protein: CSARRGGVLNSPLHF.

This clonotype was detected many times. This chain connects TRBV28 to TRBJ1-3; D remains unclear. The CDR3 spans 10 residues. V dropped 11 bases and J dropped 1 base, with 3 bases sitting between them. Germline CDR1 and CDR2: MDHEN and SYDVKM. The CDR3 coding sequence is TGTGCCGTGTCTGGAAACACCATATATTTT. This codes for CAVSGNTIYF.

This clonotype was counted a few times. The V gene is TRBV12-3 or TRBV12-4, the J gene TRBJ1-6; the D gene is possibly TRBD1 (6 bases). With 3 bases removed from V and 10 bases from J, the gap between germline ends came to 13 bases. There are 14 residues in the CDR3. CDR3 protein: CASSFGQGRSPLHF. Here the CDR3 DNA reads TGTGCCAGCAGTTTCGGCCAGGGGAGATCACCCCTCCACTTT.

This clonotype was seen repeatedly, ten times or more. V is TRBV28 and J is TRBJ1-2; no reliable D call. Germline values: CDR1 MDHEN, CDR2 SYDVKM. The CDR3 has 13 residues. The germline V and J ends were trimmed by 3 bases and 4 bases, with 9 bases remaining between them. CDR3 region: CASSFPKSYGYTF. CDR3 in DNA: TGTGCCAGCAGTTTCCCCAAATCCTATGGCTACACCTTC.

This clonotype came up many times. This chain uses TRBV11-2 with TRBJ2-7; 12 bases align to TRBD2. The germline V gene encodes CDR1 SGHAT and CDR2 FQNNGV. The CDR3 covers 15 residues. J gave up 6 bases and V 0 bases, and 3 bases lay outside the gene matches. In nucleotides, the CDR3 is TGTGCCAGCAGCTTAGACCCTAGCGGGAGGGGCGAGCAGTACTTC. Protein: CASSLDPSGRGEQYF.

This clonotype was picked up many times. The rearrangement uses TRBV19 and TRBJ1-1; D might be TRBD1 (5 bases). Germline CDR1 is LNHDA and CDR2 is SQIVND (reference sequence). V lost 5 bases to trimming and J lost 4 bases, with 11 bases between them. The CDR3 contains 13 residues. The CDR3 region is CASSVGTATEAFF. The DNA of the CDR3 is TGTGCCAGTAGTGTCGGGACGGCCACTGAAGCTTTCTTT.

The J gene is TRBJ2-5, the V gene TRBV4-3, with D tentatively TRBD2 (5 bases). CDR3 length: 17 amino acids. The germline V gene encodes CDR1 LGHNA and CDR2 YSLEER. The V and J ends lost 0 bases and 5 bases respectively, with 19 bases between them. The CDR3, as DNA: TGCGCCAGCAGCCAAGACAGCGGAGCGACCCGAGGGGAGACCCAGTACTTC. Its translation: CASSQDSGATRGETQYF.

The sample holds many counts of this clonotype. The DNA of the CDR3 is TGTGCCAGCAGCCACGGGACTAGCGGGAGTTACCACGAGCAGTACTTC. This translates into CASSHGTSGSYHEQYF. The gene calls are TRBV4-2 and TRBJ2-7, with 14 bases that match TRBD2. V lost 3 bases to trimming and J lost 5 bases; unmatched junction nucleotides: 6. This CDR3 comprises 16 residues. Germline V CDR1 and CDR2: LGHNA, YNFKEQ.

This clonotype showed up many times. This sequence joins TRBV28 and TRBJ2-7; the match to TRBD1 covers 7 bases. Trimming took 2 bases from V and 0 from J; bases not matched to a gene: 7. Germline V gene sequence: CDR1 MDHEN, CDR2 SYDVKM. The CDR3 is 16 residues long. CDR3 in DNA: TGTGCCAGCAGTTTAAACCACAGGGGAGCCTCCTACGAGCAGTACTTC. Protein sequence: CASSLNHRGASYEQYF.

This clonotype came up many times. The rearrangement joins TRBV28 to TRBJ2-4; 7 nucleotides align to TRBD2. The V gene end was trimmed by 5 bases and the J gene end by 13 bases; junction bases not matched to a gene: 11. CDR1 is MDHEN and CDR2 is SYDVKM in the germline V gene. This CDR3 has 13 residues. The CDR3 reads CASSGRGEQPQYF. The CDR3 nucleotides read TGTGCCAGCAGTGGGAGGGGAGAACAGCCCCAGTACTTC.

A few counts support this clonotype. One junction end disagrees with the germline gene, perhaps due to a read error. The J gene is TRBJ2-5, the V gene TRBV6-1; D is undetermined. CDR1 and CDR2 (germline): MNHNS, SASEGT. CDR3 length: 14 amino acids. CDR3 region: CASSWTPQKETQYF. The DNA of the CDR3 is TGTGCCAGCAGCTGGACCCCACAGAAAGAGACTCAGTACTTC.

This clonotype has a count of ten or more. The chain joins TRBV12-3 or TRBV12-4 to TRBJ1-5, with D perhaps TRBD1 (6 bases). The CDR3 loop spans 13 amino acids. With 6 bases removed from V and 4 bases from J, the gap between germline ends came to 10 bases. CDR3 loop: CASSTGWNQPQHF. The CDR3 region has the DNA TGTGCCAGCAGCACAGGGTGGAATCAGCCCCAGCATTTT.

The genes are TRBV28 and TRBJ2-7, with TRBD2 identical over 7 bases. Looked up from germline, CDR1 is MDHEN and CDR2 is SYDVKM. Trimming took 3 bases from V and 3 from J; bases not matched to a gene: 8. CDR3 size: 15 residues. The CDR3: CASSLVLAAIYEQYF. CDR3 nucleotide sequence: TGTGCCAGCAGTTTGGTCCTAGCGGCGATCTACGAGCAGTACTTC.

In this sample, this clonotype turned up many times. This chain's CDR3 is CASSSNTYEQYF. As DNA, the CDR3 is TGTGCCAGCAGCTCAAACACCTACGAGCAGTACTTC. The genes are TRBV12-3 or TRBV12-4 and TRBJ2-7; D gene ambiguous. The CDR3 spans 12 residues. The ends were cut back, 6 bases at V and 2 bases at J, with 8 bases in the middle.

V gene TRBV20-1 combines with J gene TRBJ2-7, with 11 bases matching TRBD2. V gave up 0 bases and J gave up 3 bases; unmatched junction bases: 4. This CDR3 spans 15 amino acids. In germline, CDR1 is DFQATT, CDR2 SNEGSKA (reference sequence). The CDR3 reads CSARDLAGGGYEQYF. The CDR3 region has the DNA TGCAGTGCTAGAGACCTAGCGGGAGGCGGCTACGAGCAGTACTTC.

The chain carries TRBV12-3 or TRBV12-4 and TRBJ1-5; 9 bases agree with TRBD1. This CDR3 region has 15 residues. V was pared by 6 bases and J by 7 bases, with 10 bases of the junction left unmatched. The CDR3 sequence: CASSLAGTGRQPQHF. The CDR3 DNA follows: TGTGCCAGCAGCTTGGCCGGGACAGGGCGGCAGCCCCAGCATTTT.

This clonotype was observed many times. The rearrangement joins TRBV4-3 to TRBJ1-6; 7 nucleotides align to TRBD1. The CDR3 consists of 16 residues. Per germline, CDR1 LGHNA and CDR2 YSLEER. V dropped 2 bases and J dropped 5; count of bases not matched to a gene: 6. The CDR3: CASSQSGGQNNSPLHF. The DNA for the CDR3 is TGCGCCAGCAGCCAAAGTGGGGGACAGAATAATTCACCCCTCCACTTT.